In its sample, the clone carrying this TCR beta chain was seen many times. This entry comes from a study of T cells after yellow fever vaccination. A process of 5'RACE template switching, which added a universal primer site and UMIs, was used to make TCR cDNA. A single record per CDR3 protein comes from TCRdb applying MiXCR to the 5' RACE reads. The table lists around 67,000 distinct CDR3 sequences, around 7% of them singletons. V was clipped by 5 bases and J by 0 bases, with 8 bases between them. The V gene's germline CDR1 is WSHSY and CDR2 SAAADI. The CDR3 totals 14 residues. The J gene is TRBJ2-1, the V gene TRBV10-2; D is undetermined. This clonotype originated in a man aged 18 to 35 who received the YFV17D yellow fever vaccine. The sequencing here drew on CD8+ T cells sorted from PBMCs, taken 5 days after the first yellow fever vaccination. The CDR3 bases are TGCGCCAGCAGTTTCGGTAGCTCCTACAATGAGCAGTTCTTC. Translated, it gives CASSFGSSYNEQFF.